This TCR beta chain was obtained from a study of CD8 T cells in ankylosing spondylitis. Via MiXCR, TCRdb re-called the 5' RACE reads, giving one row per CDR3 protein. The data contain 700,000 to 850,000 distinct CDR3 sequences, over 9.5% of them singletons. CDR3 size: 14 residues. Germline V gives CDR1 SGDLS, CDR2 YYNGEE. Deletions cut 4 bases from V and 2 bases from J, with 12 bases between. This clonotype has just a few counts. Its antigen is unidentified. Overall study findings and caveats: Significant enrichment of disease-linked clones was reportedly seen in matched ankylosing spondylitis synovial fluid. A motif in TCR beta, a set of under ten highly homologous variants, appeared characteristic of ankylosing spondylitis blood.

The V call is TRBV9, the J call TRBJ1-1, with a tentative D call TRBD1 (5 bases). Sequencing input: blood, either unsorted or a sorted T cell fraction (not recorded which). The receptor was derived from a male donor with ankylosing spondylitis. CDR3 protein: CASSPRTFNTEAFF. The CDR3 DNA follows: TGTGCCAGCAGCCCCAGGACATTCAACACTGAAGCTTTCTTT.